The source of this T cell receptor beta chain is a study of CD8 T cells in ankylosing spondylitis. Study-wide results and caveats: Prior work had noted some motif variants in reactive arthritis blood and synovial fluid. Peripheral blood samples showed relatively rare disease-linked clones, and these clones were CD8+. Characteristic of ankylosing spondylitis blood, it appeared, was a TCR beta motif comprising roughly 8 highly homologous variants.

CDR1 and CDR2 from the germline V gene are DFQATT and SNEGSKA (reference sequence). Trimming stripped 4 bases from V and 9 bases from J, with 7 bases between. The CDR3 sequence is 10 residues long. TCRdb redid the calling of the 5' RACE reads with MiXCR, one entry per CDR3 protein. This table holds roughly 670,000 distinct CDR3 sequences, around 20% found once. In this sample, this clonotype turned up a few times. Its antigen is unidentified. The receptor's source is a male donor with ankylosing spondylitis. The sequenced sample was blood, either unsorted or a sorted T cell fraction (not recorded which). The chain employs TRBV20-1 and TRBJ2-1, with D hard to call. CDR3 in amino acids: CSANRGEQFF. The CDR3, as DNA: TGCAGTGCTAACCGTGGTGAGCAGTTCTTC.